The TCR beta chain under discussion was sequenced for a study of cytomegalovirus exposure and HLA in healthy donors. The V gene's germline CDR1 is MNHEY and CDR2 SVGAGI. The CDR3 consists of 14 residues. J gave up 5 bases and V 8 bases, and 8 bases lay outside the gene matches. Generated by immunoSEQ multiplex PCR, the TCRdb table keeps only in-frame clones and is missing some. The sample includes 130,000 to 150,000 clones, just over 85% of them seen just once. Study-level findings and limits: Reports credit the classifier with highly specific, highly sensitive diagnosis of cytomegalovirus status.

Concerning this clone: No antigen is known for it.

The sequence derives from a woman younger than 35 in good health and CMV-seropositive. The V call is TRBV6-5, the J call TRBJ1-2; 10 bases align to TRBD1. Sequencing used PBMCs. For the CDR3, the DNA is TGTGCCAGCCGTCCCAGGACAGGGGGTTATGGCTACACCTTC. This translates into CASRPRTGGYGYTF.